This T cell receptor (beta chain) stems from a study of blood T cell repertoires in COVID-19. This CDR3 comprises 14 residues. The V gene's germline CDR1 is MDHEN and CDR2 SYDVKM. Trimming cost V 5 bases and J 5 bases, with 15 bases left between them. Profiling relied on immunoSEQ multiplex PCR, and the TCRdb table lists in-frame clones only, not all of them. This sample has about 98,000 clones, with more than 70% found just once. The rearrangement joins TRBV28 to TRBJ2-5; D is undetermined. The receptor was isolated from a man aged 65 to 85 with acute or convalescent COVID-19. The specimen was peripheral blood. Here the CDR3 DNA reads TGTGCCAGCAGTACGCGGAGAGTGGTGGAGACCCAGTACTTC. As protein: CASSTRRVVETQYF.